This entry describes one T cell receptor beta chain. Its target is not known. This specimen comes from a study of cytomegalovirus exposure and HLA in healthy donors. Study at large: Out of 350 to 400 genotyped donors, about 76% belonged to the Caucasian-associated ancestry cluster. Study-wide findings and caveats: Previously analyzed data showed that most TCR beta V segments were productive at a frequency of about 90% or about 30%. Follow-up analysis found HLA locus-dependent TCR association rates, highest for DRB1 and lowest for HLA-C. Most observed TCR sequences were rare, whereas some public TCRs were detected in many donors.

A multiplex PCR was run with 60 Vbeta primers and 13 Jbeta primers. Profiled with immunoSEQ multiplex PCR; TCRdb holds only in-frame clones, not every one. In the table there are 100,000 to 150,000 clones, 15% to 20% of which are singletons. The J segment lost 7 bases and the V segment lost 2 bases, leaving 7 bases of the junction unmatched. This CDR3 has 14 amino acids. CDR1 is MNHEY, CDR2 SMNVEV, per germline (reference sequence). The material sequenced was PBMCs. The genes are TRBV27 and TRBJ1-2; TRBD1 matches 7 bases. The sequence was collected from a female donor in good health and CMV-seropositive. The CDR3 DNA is TGTGCCAGCAGTTTACGAGGGGGCGCAAGTGGCTACACCTTC. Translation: CASSLRGGASGYTF.